The clone carrying this TCR beta chain has only a few counts. Its antigen remains unknown. A UMI-containing oligonucleotide was joined by 3' ligation to the TCR cDNA template. Cells were not sorted; total RNA input targeted about 1 to 1000 ng. The V gene's germline CDR1 is KGHDR and CDR2 SFDVKD. V trimming: 3 bases; J trimming: 0 bases; junction bases outside the gene matches: 8. This CDR3 contains 17 residues. These data come from a study of naive and memory T cell subsets. Study-level results: The RNA method is potentially sensitive to activation and differentiation changes.

Amplification of ligated cDNA took four PCR rounds with SP2 and nested alpha and beta constant primers. Alpha and beta constant region primers primed reverse transcription for blood and skin samples. TCRdb re-called the 5' RACE reads through MiXCR, storing one row per CDR3 protein. Of approximately 32,000 distinct CDR3 sequences listed, over 15% were seen once; the top ten hold roughly 2.6%. The sequence was obtained from a female donor in good health. The J gene is TRBJ2-3, the V gene TRBV24-1, with 7 bases lining up with TRBD2. The CDR3 DNA reads as TGTGCCACCAGTGATGGGACTATGCGGGGTAGCACAGATACGCAGTATTTT. Translated: CATSDGTMRGSTDTQYF.